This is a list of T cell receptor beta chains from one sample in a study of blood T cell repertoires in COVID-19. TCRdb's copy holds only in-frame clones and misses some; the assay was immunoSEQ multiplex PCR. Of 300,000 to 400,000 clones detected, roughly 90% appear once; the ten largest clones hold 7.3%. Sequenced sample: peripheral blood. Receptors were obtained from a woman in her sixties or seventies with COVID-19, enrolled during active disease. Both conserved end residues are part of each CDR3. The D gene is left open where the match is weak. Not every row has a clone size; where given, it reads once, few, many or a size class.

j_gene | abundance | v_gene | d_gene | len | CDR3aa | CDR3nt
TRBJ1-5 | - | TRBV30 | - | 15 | CAWSVPVMGNQPQHF | TGTGCCTGGAGTGTACCGGTTATGGGCAATCAGCCCCAGCATTTT
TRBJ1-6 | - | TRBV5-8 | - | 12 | CASSPRNSPLHF | TGTGCCAGCAGCCCTCGGAATTCACCCCTCCACTTT
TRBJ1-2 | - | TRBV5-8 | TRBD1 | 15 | CASSQTGTNPYGYTF | TGTGCCAGCAGCCAGACAGGGACCAACCCATATGGCTACACCTTC
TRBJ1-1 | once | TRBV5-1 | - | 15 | CASSPGDRDNEVAFF | TGCGCCAGCAGCCCGGGCGACCGGGACAATGAAGTCGCTTTCTTT
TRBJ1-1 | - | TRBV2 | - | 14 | CASSGEQGATEAFF | TGTGCCAGCAGTGGAGAACAGGGCGCCACTGAAGCTTTCTTT
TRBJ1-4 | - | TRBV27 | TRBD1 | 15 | CASSRGQGINEKLFF | TGTGCCAGCAGCCGGGGACAGGGCATTAATGAAAAACTGTTTTTT
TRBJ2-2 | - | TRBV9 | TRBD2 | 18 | CASSVDARLAGGTGELFF | TGTGCCAGCAGCGTAGACGCTCGGCTAGCGGGGGGCACCGGGGAGCTGTTTTTT
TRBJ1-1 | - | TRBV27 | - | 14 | CASRLAGGGTEAFF | TGTGCCAGCAGGCTCGCGGGGGGCGGCACTGAAGCTTTCTTT
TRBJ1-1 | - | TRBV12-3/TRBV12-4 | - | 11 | CASSQNTEAFF | TGTGCCAGCAGTCAGAACACTGAAGCTTTCTTT
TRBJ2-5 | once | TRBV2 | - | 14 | CASSNRVSQETQYF | TGTGCCAGCAGTAACAGGGTATCCCAAGAGACCCAGTACTTC
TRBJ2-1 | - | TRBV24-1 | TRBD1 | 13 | CATSDLQGDEQFF | TGTGCCACCAGTGATCTACAGGGGGATGAGCAGTTCTTC
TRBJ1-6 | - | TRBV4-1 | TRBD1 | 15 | CASSQAGTDNSPLHF | TGCGCCAGCAGCCAAGCAGGGACAGATAATTCACCCCTCCACTTT
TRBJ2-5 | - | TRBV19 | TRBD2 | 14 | CASNQGLAEETQYF | TGTGCCAGTAATCAGGGACTAGCGGAAGAGACCCAGTACTTC
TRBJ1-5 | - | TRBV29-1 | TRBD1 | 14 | CSALTGTGLRPQHF | TGCAGCGCACTGACAGGGACAGGGCTAAGGCCCCAGCATTTT
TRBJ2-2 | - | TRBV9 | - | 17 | CASSVSLVGANTGELFF | TGTGCCAGCAGCGTCTCTCTAGTCGGAGCGAACACCGGGGAGCTGTTTTTT
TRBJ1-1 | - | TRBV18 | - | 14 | CASSPLLLNTEAFF | TGTGCCAGCTCACCCCTACTCCTAAACACTGAAGCTTTCTTT
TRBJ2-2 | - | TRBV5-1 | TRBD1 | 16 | CASSSGQVDRTGELFF | TGCGCCAGCAGCTCCGGACAGGTCGATAGGACCGGGGAGCTGTTTTTT
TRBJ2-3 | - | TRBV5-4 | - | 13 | CASSLSGADTQYF | TGTGCCAGCAGCTTGTCCGGGGCAGATACGCAGTATTTT
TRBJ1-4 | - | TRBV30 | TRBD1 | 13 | CAWSTDRGEKLFF | TGTGCCTGGAGTACGGACAGGGGAGAAAAACTGTTTTTT
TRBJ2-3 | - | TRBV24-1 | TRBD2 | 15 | CATSVGGGARDTQYF | TGTGCCACCAGTGTAGGCGGGGGGGCCCGGGATACGCAGTATTTT